This paragraph reports one T cell receptor beta chain. Germline V gene lookup returns CDR1 SGHNT and CDR2 YENEEA. Trimming stripped 4 bases from V and 9 bases from J, with 18 bases between. The CDR3 sequence is 14 residues long. The source material, RNA transcripts, was used to amplify TCR beta CDR3 regions. HTBI primers drove first-round RT-PCR of the TCR CDR3. TCRdb re-called the multiplex PCR reads through MiXCR, storing one row per CDR3 protein. The table lists around 600,000 distinct CDR3 sequences, about 14% of them singletons. The entry originates in a study of T cells in Graves' hyperthyroidism and ophthalmopathy.

Sequencing used blood. The source of this sequence is a woman in her forties or fifties with Graves' ophthalmopathy. The chain joins TRBV11-3 to TRBJ2-5; TRBD1 might be the D (6 bases). Here the CDR3 reads CASSSNRVPPAQYF. The DNA for the CDR3 is TGTGCCAGCAGCTCAAACAGGGTTCCCCCGGCCCAGTACTTC.